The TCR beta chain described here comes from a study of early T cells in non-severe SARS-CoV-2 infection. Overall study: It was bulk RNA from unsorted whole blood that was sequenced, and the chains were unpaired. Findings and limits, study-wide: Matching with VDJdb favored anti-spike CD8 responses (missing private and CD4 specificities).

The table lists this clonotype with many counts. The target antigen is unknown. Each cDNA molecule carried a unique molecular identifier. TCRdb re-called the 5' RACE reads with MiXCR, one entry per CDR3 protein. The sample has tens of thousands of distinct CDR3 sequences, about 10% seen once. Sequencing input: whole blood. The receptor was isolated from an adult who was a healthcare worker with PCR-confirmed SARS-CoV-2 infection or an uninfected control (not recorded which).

CDR3 sequence: CASSVHRTSTDTQYF. The CDR3 DNA reads TGTGCCAGCAGCGTTCATCGGACGAGCACAGATACGCAGTATTTT. V usage is TRBV9 and J usage is TRBJ2-3, with D unclear. Trimming cost V 2 bases and J 0 bases, with 10 bases left between them. The CDR3 has 15 amino acids. Germline V lookup: CDR1 SGDLS, CDR2 YYNGEE.